What follows are 14 T cell receptor beta chains derived from one specimen sequenced in a study of cytomegalovirus exposure and HLA in healthy donors. PCR employed 60 Vbeta and 13 Jbeta primers. Assay used: immunoSEQ multiplex PCR; TCRdb lists only in-frame clones, some missing. The data show approximately 100,000 clones, 76% seen once. Sequencing was done on a sample of PBMCs. Receptor source: a man between 40 and 49 years old in good health and CMV-seronegative.

The table lists this clone with a few counts. V and J are TRBV6-1 and TRBJ1-1, with D possibly TRBD1 on 6 matching bases. The CDR3 has 16 residues. V was cut by 0 bases and J by 1 base, with 12 bases left in between. Looked up from germline, CDR1 is MNHNS and CDR2 is SASEGT. This CDR3 is CASSEALLGGNTEAFF. CDR3 nucleotide sequence: TGTGCCAGCAGTGAAGCGCTCTTAGGGGGGAACACTGAAGCTTTCTTT.

This rearrangement joins TRBV19 to TRBJ1-4, with TRBD1 as a possible D gene (5 bases). Germline values: CDR1 LNHDA, CDR2 SQIVND (reference sequence). Trimming stripped 7 bases from V and 3 bases from J, with 12 bases between. The CDR3 contains 14 residues. The CDR3 sequence: CASTRGGPNEKLFF. The CDR3 coding sequence is TGTGCCAGTACCCGGGGGGGTCCTAATGAAAAACTGTTTTTT.

The chain couples TRBV6-1 to TRBJ1-5; D unresolved. CDR3 length: 14 amino acids. Germline loops: CDR1 MNHNS, CDR2 SASEGT. Trimming left V 1 base short and J 4 bases short, with 8 bases between. CDR3 in DNA: TGTGCCAGCAGTGAAGTCGGTATTAATCAGCCCCAGCATTTT. It specifies CASSEVGINQPQHF.

This chain connects TRBV7-6 to TRBJ1-1; 8 positions agree with TRBD1. The V gene's germline CDR1 is SGHVS and CDR2 FNYEAQ. The CDR3 sequence is 15 residues long. After removal of 5 bases from V and 3 bases from J, the junction contained 8 bases not matched to a gene. CDR3 amino acids: CASSLTGGGYTEAFF. The CDR3 DNA reads TGTGCCAGCAGCCTAACAGGGGGGGGTTACACTGAAGCTTTCTTT.

This clone has just a few counts. Relative to the germline gene, one junction end is altered; a read error may explain this. This chain links TRBV7-9 with TRBJ1-6; D is unclear. Germline V lookup: CDR1 SEHNR, CDR2 FQNEAQ (reference sequence). CDR3 length equals 14 residues. The CDR3 coding sequence is TGTTCCAGCAGCTTAGGGCAGGATAGTTCACCCCTCCACTTT. Translation gives CSSSLGQDSSPLHF.

V is TRBV11-2 and J is TRBJ2-7; D uncertain. CDR1 is SGHAT, CDR2 FQNNGV, per germline. This CDR3 has 10 residues. V was trimmed by 3 bases and J by 7 bases, leaving 4 bases between them. This CDR3 is CASSFLEQYF. The CDR3 nucleotides read TGTGCCAGCAGCTTCCTTGAGCAGTACTTC.

The gene calls are TRBV7-8 and TRBJ2-7, with 7 bases lining up with TRBD1. V was clipped by 1 base and J by 5 bases; unmatched bases: 8. Germline V lookup: CDR1 SGHVS, CDR2 FQNEAQ. This CDR3 spans 15 amino acids. CDR3 sequence reads: CASSLEAGGFDEQYF. Written as DNA, the CDR3 is TGTGCCAGCAGCTTAGAGGCAGGGGGATTCGACGAGCAGTACTTC.

The gene calls are TRBV19 and TRBJ2-5, with 8 bases aligning to TRBD2. This CDR3 is built from 15 residues. Trimming cost V 4 bases and J 1 base; bases outside gene matches: 5. CDR1 LNHDA and CDR2 SQIVND come from the germline V gene (reference sequence). CDR3 in DNA: TGTGCCAGTAGTAGTTACGGGGGGGTCCAAGAGACCCAGTACTTC. Its translation: CASSSYGGVQETQYF.

A few counts support this clone. The J gene is TRBJ2-7, the V gene TRBV7-8; the match to TRBD1 covers 10 bases. CDR1 and CDR2 (germline): SGHVS, FQNEAQ. J was trimmed by 5 bases and V by 6 bases; bases with no gene match: 10. CDR3 length equals 15 residues. The CDR3 is CASRKTGGVANEQYF. For the CDR3, the DNA is TGTGCCAGCAGGAAGACAGGGGGCGTAGCAAACGAGCAGTACTTC.

This clone has just one count. This chain connects TRBV11-2 to TRBJ1-5; perhaps TRBD1 as D (5 bases). This CDR3 has 16 amino acids. Germline CDR1 reads SGHAT; CDR2 reads FQNNGV. V was cut by 1 base and J by 3 bases, with 13 bases left in between. This chain's CDR3 is CASSLASDSFNQPQHF. CDR3 DNA sequence: TGTGCCAGCAGCTTAGCTTCCGACAGTTTCAATCAGCCCCAGCATTTT.

This clone appeared a single time. This sequence joins TRBV9 and TRBJ2-1; 12 bases fit TRBD2. Germline loops: CDR1 SGDLS, CDR2 YYNGEE. With 0 bases clipped from V and 10 bases from J, the junction kept 8 bases outside the gene matches. There are 16 residues in the CDR3. The CDR3 DNA reads TGTGCCAGCAGCGTAGAAGGTCTAGCGGGGGGGTGGGAGCAGTTCTTC. Its translation: CASSVEGLAGGWEQFF.

Here the CDR3 DNA reads TGCGCCAGCAGCTTGGCCGGTCAGGGACAGAATGAAAAACTGTTTTTT. Residues: CASSLAGQGQNEKLFF. V usage is TRBV5-1 and J usage is TRBJ1-4; 7 bases map to TRBD1. Trimming took 0 bases from V and 5 from J; bases not matched to a gene: 7. Germline V gives CDR1 SGHRS, CDR2 YFSETQ. This CDR3 is 16 amino acids long.

The chain joins TRBV28 to TRBJ1-4; weak D call: TRBD1 (5 bases). The CDR3 has 16 residues. Germline V gives CDR1 MDHEN, CDR2 SYDVKM. V was cut by 4 bases and J by 4 bases, with 16 bases left in between. This CDR3 is CASSSKGRVNNEKLFF. CDR3 in DNA: TGTGCCAGCAGTTCGAAGGGCAGGGTAAATAATGAAAAACTGTTTTTT.

This chain joins TRBV7-2 and TRBJ2-7; weak D call: TRBD2 (6 bases). V dropped 5 bases and J dropped 7 bases, with 15 bases sitting between them. The CDR3 contains 13 residues. Looked up from germline, CDR1 is SGHTA and CDR2 is FQGNSA. CDR3 in amino acids: CASSPAGRYEQYV. The CDR3 bases are TGTGCCAGCAGCCCAGCGGGCAGATATGAGCAGTACGTC.